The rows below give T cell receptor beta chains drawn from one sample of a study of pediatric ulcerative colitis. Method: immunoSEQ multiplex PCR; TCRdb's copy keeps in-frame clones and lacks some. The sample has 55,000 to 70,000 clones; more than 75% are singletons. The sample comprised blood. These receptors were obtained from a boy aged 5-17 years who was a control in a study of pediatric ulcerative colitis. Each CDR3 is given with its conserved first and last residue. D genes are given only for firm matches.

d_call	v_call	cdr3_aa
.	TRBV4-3	CASSQEGVYGSPLHF
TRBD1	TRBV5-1	CASSFTGGTGELFF
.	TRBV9	CASSVGIRGINEQFF
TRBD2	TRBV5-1	CASSMTSGRASDEQFF
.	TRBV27	CASSLGSGYNEQFF
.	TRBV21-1	CASSKETGENTGELFF
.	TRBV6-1	CASSSMNRERYTF
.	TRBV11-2	CASSLGAYNEQFF
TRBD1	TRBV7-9	CASSAAGTGGNEQFF
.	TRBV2	CASSVPDPVYDTQYF
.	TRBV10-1	CASSEWAAGEAFF
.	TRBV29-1	CSVRIGNQPQHF
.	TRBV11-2	CASSLFGAKGGYTF
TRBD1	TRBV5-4	CASSDGQAYGYTF
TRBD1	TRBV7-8	CASSLRDRGVSYEQYF
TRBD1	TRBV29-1	CSVGGRQGAFYQETQYF
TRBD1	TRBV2	CASRKGAMEKLFF
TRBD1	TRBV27	CASSSGQGLYEQYF
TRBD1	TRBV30	CAWSRIRTGRTEAFF
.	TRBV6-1	CASSEKSDYNEQFF
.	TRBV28	CASSDLFTNTGELFF
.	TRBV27	CASSTSGRSYEQYF
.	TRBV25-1	CASSEPGRADTQYF
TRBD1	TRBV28	CASISGEGAGTEAFF
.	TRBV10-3	CAISALTGESSYEQYF
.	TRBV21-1	CASSKPSGRNTGELFF
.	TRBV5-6	CASNRGPGNTEAFF
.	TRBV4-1	CASSQDEGSFSKNIQYF
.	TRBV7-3	CASSSSAGTSGQYF
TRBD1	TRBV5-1	CASSLARDRVSYEQYF
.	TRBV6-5	CASSHIGLTGELFF
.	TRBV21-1	CASSITRVGVGDTQYF
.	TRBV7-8	CASSSERGFSGNTIYF
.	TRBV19	CASSPFGERNTEAFF
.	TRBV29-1	CSVVFPGPYGYTF
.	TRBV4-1	CASSPLGGHEQFF
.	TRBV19	CASSIDLPRVNQPQHF
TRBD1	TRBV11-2	CASSPGGSQETQYF
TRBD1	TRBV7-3	CASSTTGTGTQYF
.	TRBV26	CASSYGQFYYEQYF
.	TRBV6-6	CASRDSAYEQYF
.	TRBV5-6	CASSLDTSYGYTF
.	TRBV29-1	CSGGLYSYNEQFF
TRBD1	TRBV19	CASSTDREAEKLFF
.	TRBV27	CASSFGYEQYF
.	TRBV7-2	CASSPYYEQYF
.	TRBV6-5	CASSTSPGANVLTF
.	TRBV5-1	CASSPLSTETQYF
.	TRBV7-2	CASSLDYGESSGYTF
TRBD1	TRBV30	CAWTAGTGTWEQFF
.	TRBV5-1	CASSLISMGEQFF